This T cell receptor (beta chain) was profiled in a study of blood T cells in healthy people across ages. Using a J-beta primer mix together with a sample-barcoded 5' primer, a second PCR was run for about 7 to 12 cycles. In TCRdb, the 5' RACE reads were re-called with MiXCR into one record per CDR3 protein. The sample contains more than 550,000 distinct CDR3 sequences, roughly 20% of which appear only once. The CDR3 totals 8 residues. Trimming cost V 11 bases and J 8 bases, with 6 bases left between them. CDR1 and CDR2 (germline): ENHRY, SYGVKD. Each sample provided at least 5 micrograms of extracted total RNA.

The V call is TRBV10-3, the J call TRBJ2-5; D call uncertain. The specimen sequenced was blood. This sequence was found in an older man in good health. CDR3 coding DNA: TGTGCCCCCAGTACCCAGTACTTC. This translates into CAPSTQYF.